Listed below are T cell receptor beta chains from one sample, sequenced in a study of T cell responses to AZD1222 COVID-19 vaccine. Profiled with immunoSEQ multiplex PCR; TCRdb holds only in-frame clones, not every one. The table has tens of thousands of clones, about nine tenths seen once; the top ten hold around 2%. The sample consisted of peripheral blood, taken on day 0 of AZD1222 vaccination. The source is an adult in good health. Both conserved end residues are part of each CDR3. A D gene is named only where the DNA matches it firmly. Size values are once, few and many counts, or a class for expanded clones, and some rows have none.

V: TRBV7-9; D: TRBD2; J: TRBJ2-3; size: .; CDR3: CASSIGGSTDTQYF; DNA: TGTGCCAGCAGCATCGGGGGGTCCACAGATACGCAGTATTTT
V: TRBV18; D: .; J: TRBJ1-2; size: few; CDR3: CASSRVPLSQDNYGYTF; DNA: TGTGCCAGCTCACGGGTACCCCTTTCACAGGATAACTATGGCTACACCTTC
V: TRBV7-9; D: TRBD2; J: TRBJ2-7; size: .; CDR3: CASSLVSGRAYEQYF; DNA: TGTGCCAGCAGCTTAGTTAGCGGGAGGGCCTACGAGCAGTACTTC
V: TRBV9; D: TRBD2; J: TRBJ2-1; size: .; CDR3: CASSIRREGRYEQFF; DNA: TGTGCCAGCAGCATAAGGCGGGAGGGCCGGTATGAGCAGTTCTTC
V: TRBV4-2; D: .; J: TRBJ1-1; size: .; CDR3: CASSQGSSGMRTEAFF; DNA: TGTGCCAGCAGCCAAGGTTCTTCCGGGATGCGGACTGAAGCTTTCTTT
V: TRBV5-1; D: .; J: TRBJ2-1; size: .; CDR3: CASSLDSSSYNEQFF; DNA: TGCGCCAGCAGCTTGGATAGTTCCAGCTACAATGAGCAGTTCTTC
V: TRBV7-9; D: .; J: TRBJ1-2; size: .; CDR3: CASSLKGGKGQGYTF; DNA: TGTGCCAGCAGCTTAAAGGGCGGGAAGGGGCAAGGCTACACCTTC
V: TRBV19; D: .; J: TRBJ1-1; size: .; CDR3: CASTNPLRGNTEAFF; DNA: TGTGCCAGTACAAATCCCCTTCGGGGAAACACTGAAGCTTTCTTT
V: TRBV5-1; D: .; J: TRBJ2-7; size: .; CDR3: CASRTDLGKVEQYF; DNA: TGCGCCAGCCGAACTGATCTGGGTAAGGTCGAGCAGTACTTC
V: TRBV10-2; D: .; J: TRBJ1-4; size: .; CDR3: CASRTGQTTEKLFF; DNA: TGCGCCAGCAGGACGGGGCAAACGACTGAAAAACTGTTTTTT
V: TRBV28; D: .; J: TRBJ1-4; size: .; CDR3: CASSLGGARGEKLFF; DNA: TGTGCCAGCAGTTTGGGGGGGGCGAGGGGTGAAAAACTGTTTTTT
V: TRBV4-3; D: TRBD1; J: TRBJ2-7; size: .; CDR3: CASSQEDRASYEQYF; DNA: TGCGCCAGCAGCCAAGAAGACAGGGCTTCCTACGAGCAGTACTTC
V: TRBV7-8; D: TRBD1; J: TRBJ2-2; size: .; CDR3: CASSHYRGNTGELFF; DNA: TGTGCCAGCAGCCATTACAGGGGGAACACCGGGGAGCTGTTTTTT
V: TRBV10-2; D: .; J: TRBJ1-1; size: .; CDR3: CASSSREGAEAFF; DNA: TGCGCCAGCAGTTCCCGGGAAGGCGCTGAAGCTTTCTTT
V: TRBV19; D: TRBD1; J: TRBJ2-2; size: .; CDR3: CASSTQGEINTGELFF; DNA: TGTGCCAGCAGTACACAGGGGGAAATAAACACCGGGGAGCTGTTTTTT
V: TRBV4-1; D: .; J: TRBJ2-2; size: .; CDR3: CASSQADTGWDTGELFF; DNA: TGCGCCAGCAGCCAAGCTGATACGGGGTGGGACACCGGGGAGCTGTTTTTT
V: TRBV6-2/TRBV6-3; D: .; J: TRBJ2-7; size: .; CDR3: CASSERTGTTYEQYF; DNA: TGTGCCAGCAGCGAACGGACAGGGACTACCTACGAGCAGTACTTC
V: TRBV5-8; D: .; J: TRBJ2-1; size: .; CDR3: CASSLGTVYNEQFF; DNA: TGTGCCAGCAGCTTGGGGACAGTCTACAATGAGCAGTTCTTC
V: TRBV6-2/TRBV6-3; D: .; J: TRBJ2-2; size: .; CDR3: CASSYSGGTGELFF; DNA: TGTGCCAGCAGTTACTCAGGGGGGACCGGGGAGCTGTTTTTT
V: TRBV12-3/TRBV12-4; D: TRBD2; J: TRBJ2-7; size: .; CDR3: CASSLPGGEQYF; DNA: TGTGCCAGCAGTTTACCGGGGGGCGAGCAGTACTTC